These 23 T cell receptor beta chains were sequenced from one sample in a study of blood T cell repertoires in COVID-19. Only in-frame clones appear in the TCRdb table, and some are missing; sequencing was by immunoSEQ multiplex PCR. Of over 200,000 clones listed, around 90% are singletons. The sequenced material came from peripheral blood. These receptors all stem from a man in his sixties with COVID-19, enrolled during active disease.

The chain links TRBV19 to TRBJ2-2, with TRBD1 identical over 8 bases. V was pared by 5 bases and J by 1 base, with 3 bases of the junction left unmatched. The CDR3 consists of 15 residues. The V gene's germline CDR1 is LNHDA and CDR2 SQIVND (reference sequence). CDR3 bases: TGTGCCAGTAGTCTCAGGGGGCGGAACACCGGGGAGCTGTTTTTT. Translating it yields CASSLRGRNTGELFF.

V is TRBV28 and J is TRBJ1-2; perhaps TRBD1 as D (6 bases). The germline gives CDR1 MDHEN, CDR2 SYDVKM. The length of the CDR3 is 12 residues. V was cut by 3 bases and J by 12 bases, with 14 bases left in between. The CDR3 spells CASSFLGGANTF. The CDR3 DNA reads TGTGCCAGCAGTTTCTTGGGGGGGGCTAACACCTTC.

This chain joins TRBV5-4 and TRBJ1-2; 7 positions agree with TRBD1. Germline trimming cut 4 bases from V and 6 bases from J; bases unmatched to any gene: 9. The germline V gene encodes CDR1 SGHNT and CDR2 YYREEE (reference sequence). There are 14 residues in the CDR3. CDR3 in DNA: TGTGCCAGCAGCCTCACAGGGGTAAAGGATGGCTACACCTTC. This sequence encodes CASSLTGVKDGYTF.

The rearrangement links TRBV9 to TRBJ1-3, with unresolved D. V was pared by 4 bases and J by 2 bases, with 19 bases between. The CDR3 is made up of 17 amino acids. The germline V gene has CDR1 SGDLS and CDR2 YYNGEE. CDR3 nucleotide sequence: TGTGCCAGCAGCCTCGCGGATTCTCTATGGGCTGGAAACACCATATATTTT. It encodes CASSLADSLWAGNTIYF.

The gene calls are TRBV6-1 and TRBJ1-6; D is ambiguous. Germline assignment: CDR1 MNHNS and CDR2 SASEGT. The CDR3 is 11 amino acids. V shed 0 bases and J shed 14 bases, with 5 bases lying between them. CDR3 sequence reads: CASSEALTLHF. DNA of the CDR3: TGTGCCAGCAGTGAAGCCCTAACCCTCCACTTT.

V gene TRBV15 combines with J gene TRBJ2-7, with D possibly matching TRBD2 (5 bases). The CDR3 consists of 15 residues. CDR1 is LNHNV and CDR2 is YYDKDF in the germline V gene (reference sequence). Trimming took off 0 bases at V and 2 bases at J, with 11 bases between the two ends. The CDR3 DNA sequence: TGTGCCACCAGCAGAGATCGGGGATCGACCTACGAGCAGTACTTC. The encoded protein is CATSRDRGSTYEQYF.

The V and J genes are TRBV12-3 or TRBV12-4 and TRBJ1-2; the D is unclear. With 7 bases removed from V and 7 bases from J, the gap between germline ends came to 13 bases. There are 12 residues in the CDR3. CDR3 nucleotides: TGTGCCAGCACCGCCGGGATGAGTGGCTACACCTTC. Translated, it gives CASTAGMSGYTF.

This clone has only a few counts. The CDR3 region is CASSLSGTEGSPLHF. CDR3 DNA sequence: TGTGCCAGCAGTTTGTCCGGGACAGAAGGGTCACCCCTCCACTTT. The chain carries TRBV6-4 and TRBJ1-6; 7 bases agree with TRBD1. This CDR3 has 15 amino acids. With V trimmed by 5 bases and J by 10 bases, 11 bases remained unmatched. CDR1 MRHNA and CDR2 SNTAGT come from the germline V gene.

The CDR3 sequence: CAISESTNEQYF. Written as DNA, the CDR3 is TGTGCCATCAGTGAGTCAACTAACGAGCAGTACTTC. This chain uses TRBV10-3 with TRBJ2-7; D not certain. Per germline, CDR1 ENHRY and CDR2 SYGVKD. The V end was cut by 0 bases, the J end by 5 bases, with 5 bases between. The CDR3 contains 12 residues.

The CDR3 region has the DNA TGTGCCAGCAGCCGCTGGACAGGGGGAAATCTACTCAACGAGCAGTACTTC. Translated, it gives CASSRWTGGNLLNEQYF. The chain is built from TRBV3-1 (or the pseudogene TRBV3-2) and TRBJ2-7; 10 nucleotides agree with TRBD1. Germline trimming cut 4 bases from V and 5 bases from J; bases unmatched to any gene: 14. The CDR3 is 17 amino acids. Germline assignment: CDR1 LGHDT and CDR2 YNNKEL (reference sequence).

CDR3 region: CASSFSRGNSNQPQHF. CDR3 sequence (DNA): TGTGCCAGCAGCTTCTCCAGGGGGAATAGCAATCAGCCCCAGCATTTT. The chain employs TRBV7-8 and TRBJ1-5, with 7 positions matching TRBD1. The junction had 5 bases not matched to a gene; V was cut back by 3 bases and J by 0 bases. CDR3 length: 16 residues. The germline gives CDR1 SGHVS, CDR2 FQNEAQ.

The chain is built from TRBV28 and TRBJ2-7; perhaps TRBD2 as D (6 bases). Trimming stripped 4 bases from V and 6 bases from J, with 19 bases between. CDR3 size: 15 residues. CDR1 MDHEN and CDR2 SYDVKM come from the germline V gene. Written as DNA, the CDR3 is TGTGCCAGCAGTTCGTATATGAATCGGAGGGGCGAGCAGTACTTC. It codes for CASSSYMNRRGEQYF.

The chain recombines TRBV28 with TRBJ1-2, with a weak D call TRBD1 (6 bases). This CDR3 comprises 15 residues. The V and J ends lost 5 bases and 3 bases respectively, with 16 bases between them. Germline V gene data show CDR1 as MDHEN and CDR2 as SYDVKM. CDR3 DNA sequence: TGTGCCAGCAGTACCACCCCAGGACAGCACTATGGCTACACCTTC. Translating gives CASSTTPGQHYGYTF.

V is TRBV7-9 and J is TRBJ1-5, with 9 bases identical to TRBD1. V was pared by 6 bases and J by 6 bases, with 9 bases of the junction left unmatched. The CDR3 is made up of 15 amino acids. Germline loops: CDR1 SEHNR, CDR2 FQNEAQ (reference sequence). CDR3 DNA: TGTGCCAGCAGTGGGGGGACAGGGCAGTTTCAGCCCCAGCATTTT. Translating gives CASSGGTGQFQPQHF. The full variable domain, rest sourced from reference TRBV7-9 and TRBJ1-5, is DTGVSQNPRHKITKRGQNVTFRCDPISEHNRLYWYRQTLGQGPEFLTYFQNEAQLEKSRLLSDRFSAERPKGSFSTLEIQRTEQGDSAMYLCASSGGTGQFQPQHFGDGTRLSIL.

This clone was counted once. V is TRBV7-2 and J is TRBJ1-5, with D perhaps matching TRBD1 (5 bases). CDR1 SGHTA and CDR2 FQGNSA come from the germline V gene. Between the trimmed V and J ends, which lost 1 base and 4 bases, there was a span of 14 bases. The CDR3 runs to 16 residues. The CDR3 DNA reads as TGTGCCAGCAGCTTAGAGTGGACATACCCTAATCAGCCCCAGCATTTT. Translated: CASSLEWTYPNQPQHF.

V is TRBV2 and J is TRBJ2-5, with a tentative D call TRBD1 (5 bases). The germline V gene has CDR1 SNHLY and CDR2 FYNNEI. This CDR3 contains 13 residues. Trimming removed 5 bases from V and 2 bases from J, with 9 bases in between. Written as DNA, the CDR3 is TGTGCCAGCAGTCAGACAGTACAAGAGACCCAGTACTTC. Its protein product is CASSQTVQETQYF.

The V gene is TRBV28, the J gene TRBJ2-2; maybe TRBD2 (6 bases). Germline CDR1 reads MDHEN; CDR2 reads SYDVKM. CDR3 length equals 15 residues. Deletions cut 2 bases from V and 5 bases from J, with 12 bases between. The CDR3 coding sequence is TGTGCCAGCAGTTTAACGTTCGCGGGGACCGGGGAGCTGTTTTTT. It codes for CASSLTFAGTGELFF.

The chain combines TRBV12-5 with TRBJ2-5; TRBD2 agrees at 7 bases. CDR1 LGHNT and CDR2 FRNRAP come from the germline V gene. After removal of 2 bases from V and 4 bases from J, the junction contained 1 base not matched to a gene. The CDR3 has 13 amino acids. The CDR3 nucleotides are TGTGCTAGTGGTTTGTCGGGAGGAGAGACCCAGTACTTC. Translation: CASGLSGGETQYF. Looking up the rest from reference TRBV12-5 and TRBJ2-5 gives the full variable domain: DARVTQTPRHKVTEMGQEVTMRCQPILGHNTVFWYRQTMMQGLELLAYFRNRAPLDDSGMPKDRFSAEMPDATLATLKIQPSEPRDSAVYFCASGLSGGETQYFGPGTRLLVL.

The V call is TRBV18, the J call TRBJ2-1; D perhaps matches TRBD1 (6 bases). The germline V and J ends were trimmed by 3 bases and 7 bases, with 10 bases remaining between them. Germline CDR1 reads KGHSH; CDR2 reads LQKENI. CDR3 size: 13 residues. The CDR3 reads CASSPRQGNEQFF. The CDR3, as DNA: TGTGCCAGCTCACCCCGGCAGGGGAATGAGCAGTTCTTC. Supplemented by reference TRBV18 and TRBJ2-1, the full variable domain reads NAGVMQNPRHLVRRRGQEARLRCSPMKGHSHVYWYRQLPEEGLKFMVYLQKENIIDESGMPKERFSAEFPKEGPSILRIQQVVRGDSAAYFCASSPRQGNEQFFGPGTRLTVL.

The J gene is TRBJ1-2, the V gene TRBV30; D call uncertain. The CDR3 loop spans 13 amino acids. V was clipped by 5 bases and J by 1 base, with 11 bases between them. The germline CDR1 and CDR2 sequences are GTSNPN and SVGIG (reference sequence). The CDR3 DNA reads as TGTGCCTGGGACCCAGGCTTTAACTATGGCTACACCTTC. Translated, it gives CAWDPGFNYGYTF. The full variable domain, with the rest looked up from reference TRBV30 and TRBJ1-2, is SQTIHQWPATLVQPVGSPLSLECTVEGTSNPNLYWYRQAAGRGLQLLFYSVGIGQISSEVPQNLSASRPQDRQFILSSKKLLLSDSGFYLCAWDPGFNYGYTFGSGTRLTVV.

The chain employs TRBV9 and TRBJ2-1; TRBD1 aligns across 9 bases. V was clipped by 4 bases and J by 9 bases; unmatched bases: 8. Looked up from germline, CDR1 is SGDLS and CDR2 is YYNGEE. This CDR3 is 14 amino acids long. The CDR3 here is CASSPRTGEGEQFF. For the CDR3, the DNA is TGTGCCAGCAGCCCCCGGACAGGGGAAGGTGAGCAGTTCTTC.

CDR3 region: CAISVLGDYGYTF. CDR3 coding DNA: TGTGCCATCAGTGTATTAGGGGACTATGGCTACACCTTC. The chain employs TRBV10-3 and TRBJ1-2; perhaps TRBD1 as D (5 bases). Trimming left V 4 bases short and J 3 bases short, with 9 bases between. CDR1 and CDR2 (germline): ENHRY, SYGVKD. The CDR3 is 13 amino acids.

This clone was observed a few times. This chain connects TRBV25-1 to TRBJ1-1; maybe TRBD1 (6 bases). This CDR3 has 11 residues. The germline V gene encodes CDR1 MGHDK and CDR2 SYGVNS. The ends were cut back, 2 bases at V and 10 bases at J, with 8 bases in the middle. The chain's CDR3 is CASSERGRAFF. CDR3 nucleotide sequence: TGTGCCAGCAGTGAAAGGGGGAGAGCTTTCTTT.